This record covers a single TCR beta chain. These data are taken from a study of blood T cell repertoires in COVID-19. Study-level information: Collection of acute and convalescent COVID-19 samples took place in the United States, Italy and Spain. T cells, B-cell-depleted T cells, or PBMCs supplied cDNA or gDNA.

Authors' analysis steps: Estimates of nucleated cell counts were drawn from the amplification of reference gene primers. TCRdb keeps only in-frame clones here, not all; method: immunoSEQ multiplex PCR. From that table come the V and J calls and clone size; the DNA was used to work out D and trimming. The sample gives 100,000 to 150,000 clones, 84% of which show up once; approximately 1.5% is in the top ten. J was trimmed by 4 bases and V by 3 bases; bases with no gene match: 2. Germline lookup yields CDR1 SNHLY and CDR2 FYNNEI. The CDR3 totals 13 residues. This chain uses TRBV2 with TRBJ1-2; 7 bases match TRBD1. The sample taken for sequencing was peripheral blood. The receptor comes from a man between 60 and 75 years old with acute or convalescent COVID-19. The CDR3 DNA sequence: TGTGCCAGCAGTGAGGACAGGTTCTATGGCTACACCTTC. Residues: CASSEDRFYGYTF.